These 20 T cell receptor beta chains originate from one sample sequenced in a study of sequential checkpoint blockade in melanoma. Stated treatment: randomized to nivolumab then ipilimumab (arm A) or the reverse (arm B). TCRdb's copy holds only in-frame clones and misses some; the assay was immunoSEQ multiplex PCR. The profile shows more than 2,500 clones, roughly a fifth of them singletons. The sequencing used tumor tissue (inferred from file names), collected from a patient given nivolumab and ipilimumab in sequence. The receptors were sampled from a human patient with melanoma. Some clones in this sample may be carry-over from other donors' samples.

Ten or more counts support this clone. The chain carries TRBV11-3 and TRBJ2-7, with TRBD2 matching 13 bases. Germline CDR1 SGHNT, CDR2 YENEEA. The CDR3 totals 16 residues. Trimming removed 6 bases from V and 1 base from J; junction bases left unmatched: 6. The CDR3 DNA is TGTGCCAGCAGTTGGTGGACTAGCGGGGGATCCTACGAGCAGTACTTC. Its protein is CASSWWTSGGSYEQYF.

The V call is TRBV5-1, the J call TRBJ1-4; 7 bases align to TRBD1. The CDR3 has 16 residues. Per germline, CDR1 SGHRS and CDR2 YFSETQ. Unmatched junction bases numbered 6, after V lost 4 bases and J lost 0 bases. CDR3 sequence (DNA): TGCGCCAGCAGCGACGGGACAGTCCCAACTAATGAAAAACTGTTTTTT. Translation: CASSDGTVPTNEKLFF.

The J gene is TRBJ1-5, the V gene TRBV6-8, with D possibly TRBD1 on 5 matching bases. V was shortened by 3 bases and J by 2 bases, with 11 bases between the two germline ends. This CDR3 contains 15 residues. Germline lookup yields CDR1 MNHGY and CDR2 SAAAGT. The CDR3 nucleotides are TGTGCCAGCAGTTATTCCAGGGCGGGCAATCAGCCCCAGCATTTT. This translates into CASSYSRAGNQPQHF.

V is TRBV6-8 and J is TRBJ2-3, with 7 bases that match TRBD1. After removal of 7 bases from V and 5 bases from J, the junction contained 12 bases not matched to a gene. The germline V gene encodes CDR1 MNHGY and CDR2 SAAAGT. The CDR3 runs 15 residues. Written as DNA, the CDR3 is TGTGCCAGCAAGTTTTCTCGACAGGGAAAAGATACGCAGTATTTT. Translated: CASKFSRQGKDTQYF.

The chain combines TRBV28 with TRBJ2-4; D call uncertain. CDR3 size: 15 residues. Germline lookup yields CDR1 MDHEN and CDR2 SYDVKM. The V gene lost 3 bases and the J gene lost 5 bases, with 14 bases spanning the gap. CDR3 coding DNA: TGTGCCAGCAGTTTGCCTGGGGTGGTTGAAAACATTCAGTACTTC. Amino acids: CASSLPGVVENIQYF.

By share, this clone counts as medium-sized (0.01 to 0.1%). This chain connects TRBV6-8 to TRBJ1-3; D not certain. Trimming removed 6 bases from V and 2 bases from J, with 11 bases in between. The V gene's germline CDR1 is MNHGY and CDR2 SAAAGT. The length of the CDR3 is 14 residues. CDR3 sequence reads: CASRLAATGNTIYF. The CDR3 nucleotides read TGTGCCAGCAGGCTCGCAGCTACTGGAAACACCATATATTTT.

This clone has just a few counts. The chain is built from TRBV29-1 and TRBJ1-1, with D tentatively TRBD1 (6 bases). The V end lost 6 bases, the J end lost 1 base, and 12 bases lay between the germline ends. CDR1 SQVTM and CDR2 ANQGSEA come from the germline V gene. The CDR3 totals 13 residues. CDR3 sequence (DNA): TGCAGCGTCTCTGGGGACAAGAACACTGAAGCTTTCTTT. This sequence encodes CSVSGDKNTEAFF.

The chain recombines TRBV19 with TRBJ1-5, with D possibly TRBD1 on 5 matching bases. V shed 4 bases and J shed 5 bases, with 18 bases lying between them. The CDR3 extends over 16 amino acids. Germline lookup yields CDR1 LNHDA and CDR2 SQIVND (reference sequence). The CDR3 sequence is CASSSGDGWDDQPQHF. The CDR3 DNA reads TGTGCCAGTAGTAGCGGGGACGGATGGGATGATCAGCCCCAGCATTTT.

This clone has a count of ten or more. The chain carries TRBV11-3 and TRBJ2-5; D tentatively fits TRBD1 or TRBD2 (5 bases each). Germline V gene lookup returns CDR1 SGHNT and CDR2 YENEEA. V was cut by 3 bases and J by 6 bases, with 14 bases left in between. This CDR3 is built from 14 residues. CDR3 sequence: CASSLAAGRKTQYF. For the CDR3, the DNA is TGTGCCAGCAGCTTGGCGGCAGGGAGAAAGACCCAGTACTTC.

The V and J genes are TRBV7-4 and TRBJ1-2; D may be TRBD1 (5 bases). The ends were cut back, 3 bases at V and 4 bases at J, with 9 bases in the middle. The CDR3 is 13 amino acids. Germline CDR1 and CDR2: SGHVT and SQSDAQ. CDR3 amino acids: CASSFEGRYGYTF. The CDR3 region has the DNA TGTGCCAGCAGCTTTGAGGGACGCTATGGCTACACCTTC. Full variable domain (rest looked up from reference TRBV7-4 and TRBJ1-2): GAGVSQSPRYKVAKRGRDVALRCDSISGHVTLYWYRQTLGQGSEVLTYSQSDAQRDKSGRPSGRFSAERPERSVSTLKIQRTEQGDSAVYLCASSFEGRYGYTFGSGTRLTVV.

This chain uses TRBV6-8 with TRBJ1-6; 8 bases line up with TRBD1. V lost 2 bases to trimming and J lost 6 bases; unmatched junction nucleotides: 6. Germline V gives CDR1 MNHGY, CDR2 SAAAGT. CDR3 length: 16 residues. The CDR3 protein is CASSYGSGGGNSPLHF. Written as DNA, the CDR3 is TGTGCCAGCAGTTACGGGTCAGGGGGCGGTAATTCACCCCTCCACTTT.

By share of the sample, this clone is large (0.1 to 1%). The CDR3 loop reads CASSLSGWAVEKLFF. DNA of the CDR3: TGTGCCAGCAGCTTATCGGGGTGGGCCGTGGAAAAACTGTTTTTT. The rearrangement links TRBV11-3 to TRBJ1-4; no definite D call. The CDR3 spans 15 residues. Looked up from germline, CDR1 is SGHNT and CDR2 is YENEEA. The germline V and J ends were trimmed by 2 bases and 8 bases, with 15 bases remaining between them.

This clone was found once. The CDR3 nucleotides read TGCGCCAGCAGCTCTAGCGGGGGGGACTACAATGAGCAGTTCTTC. As protein: CASSSSGGDYNEQFF. J is TRBJ2-1 and V is TRBV5-1, with TRBD2 matching 12 bases. The CDR3 consists of 15 residues. V lost 3 bases and J lost 3; bases outside the gene matches: 1. The V gene's germline CDR1 is SGHRS and CDR2 YFSETQ.

The CDR3 region has the DNA TGTGCCAGCAGTTCACTGTTCCGGGACAGGGAGGCTAGCAATCAGCCCCAGCATTTT. As protein: CASSSLFRDREASNQPQHF. The chain employs TRBV6-8 and TRBJ1-5; 9 nucleotides align to TRBD1. The V gene end was trimmed by 4 bases and the J gene end by 0 bases; junction bases not matched to a gene: 13. This CDR3 is built from 19 residues. Germline values: CDR1 MNHGY, CDR2 SAAAGT.

This clone was observed a few times. This chain links TRBV11-3 with TRBJ2-1; TRBD1 aligns across 10 bases. J was trimmed by 2 bases and V by 1 base; bases with no gene match: 2. The CDR3 is 16 amino acids. Germline CDR1 and CDR2: SGHNT and YENEEA. CDR3 in amino acids: CASSLGGQGAYNEQFF. As DNA, the CDR3 is TGTGCCAGCAGCTTAGGCGGACAGGGGGCCTACAATGAGCAGTTCTTC.

The chain employs TRBV5-1 and TRBJ2-7; unclear D gene. The CDR3 runs to 15 residues. V dropped 2 bases and J dropped 1 base, with 13 bases sitting between them. CDR1 is SGHRS and CDR2 is YFSETQ in the germline V gene. CDR3 loop: CASSLNPQKSYEQYF. CDR3 nucleotide sequence: TGCGCCAGCAGCTTAAACCCCCAGAAATCCTACGAGCAGTACTTC.

A few counts support this clone. The V and J genes are TRBV6-8 and TRBJ1-2; D unclear. Per the germline V gene, CDR1 is MNHGY and CDR2 is SAAAGT. CDR3 length equals 14 residues. Trimming removed 4 bases from V and 5 bases from J, with 14 bases in between. The DNA for the CDR3 is TGTGCCAGCAGTTCATCGGGTTTTTGGTATGGCTACACCTTC. Protein: CASSSSGFWYGYTF.

The CDR3 reads CASRDPRAGQGGRETQYF. DNA for the CDR3: TGTGCCAGCAGGGATCCTCGAGCGGGACAGGGAGGTAGAGAGACCCAGTACTTC. The chain is built from TRBV6-8 and TRBJ2-5, with 9 nucleotides matching TRBD1. This CDR3 contains 18 residues. V dropped 6 bases and J dropped 4; count of bases not matched to a gene: 18. In germline, CDR1 is MNHGY, CDR2 SAAAGT.

Many counts were recorded for this clone. This chain uses TRBV11-3 with TRBJ1-6; 7 bases match TRBD1. The germline gives CDR1 SGHNT, CDR2 YENEEA. This CDR3 has 15 residues. After removal of 5 bases from V and 6 bases from J, the junction contained 7 bases not matched to a gene. The CDR3 region has the DNA TGTGCCAGCAGCCCCCGACAGGGCGGTAATTCACCCCTCCACTTT. It encodes CASSPRQGGNSPLHF.

The chain carries TRBV11-3 and TRBJ2-3, with D tentatively TRBD2 (5 bases). Trimming cost V 6 bases and J 1 base, with 20 bases left between them. The V gene's germline CDR1 is SGHNT and CDR2 YENEEA. CDR3 length: 17 residues. The chain's CDR3 is CASRQSAPGIGTDTQYF. CDR3 sequence (DNA): TGTGCCAGCAGACAGAGCGCCCCCGGGATTGGCACAGATACGCAGTATTTT.